The sequence of this T cell receptor beta chain was determined in a study of T cell responses to AZD1222 COVID-19 vaccine. Whole-study results and caveats: After two AZD1222 doses, spike-specific TCR breadth and depth rose versus day 0. The study identified only a handful of AZD1222 recipients as seropositive at baseline. Donors, mostly white British, included more females; clonal diversity was possibly underestimated.

In germline, CDR1 is KGHDR, CDR2 SFDVKD. The V gene end was trimmed by 3 bases and the J gene end by 0 bases; junction bases not matched to a gene: 3. This CDR3 is built from 16 residues. A remark on this clone: Its antigen is currently unknown.

Here immunoSEQ multiplex PCR was the method, and the copy in TCRdb shows in-frame clones only, minus some. This table holds over 100,000 clones, about 80% found once. The sample consisted of peripheral blood, taken on day 0 of AZD1222 vaccination. The TCR was taken from an adult in good health. The rearrangement joins TRBV24-1 to TRBJ2-3, with TRBD1 matching 9 bases. Here the CDR3 DNA reads TGTGCCACCAGTGATCCGGGACAGGGTAGCACAGATACGCAGTATTTT. It is translated as CATSDPGQGSTDTQYF.